What follows are 5 T cell receptor beta chains derived from one specimen sequenced in a study of T-cell memory formation after mild COVID-19. MiXCR was run by TCRdb on the 5' RACE reads, yielding one entry per CDR3 protein. This sample has roughly 100,000 distinct CDR3 sequences, with roughly an eighth found just once. Source material: PBMCs or a T cell subset sorted from them (not recorded which). The receptors were gathered from an adult woman who had mild COVID-19 (a few samples of this study predate the infection). Cell type and time point are not known.

This clonotype has only a few counts. CDR3 sequence: CASSLYLAGGPTDTQYF. CDR3 nucleotides: TGTGCCAGCAGCTTATATCTAGCGGGGGGGCCAACAGATACGCAGTATTTT. The V and J genes are TRBV5-5 and TRBJ2-3, with 12 bases matching TRBD2. The CDR3 length is 17 residues. The trim removed 2 bases at V and 3 bases at J, leaving 7 bases unmatched. CDR1 SGHKS and CDR2 YYEKEE come from the germline V gene (reference sequence).

This clonotype was recorded at least ten times. The chain uses TRBV7-9 and TRBJ2-3; D perhaps matches TRBD2 (7 bases). V lost 0 bases, J lost 6 bases, and 13 bases lay in between. Germline V gene sequence: CDR1 SEHNR, CDR2 FQNEAQ (reference sequence). The CDR3 has 15 residues. As DNA, the CDR3 is TGTGCCAGCAGCTTAGCGCGGGGGCCTCCTGATACGCAGTATTTT. Translating gives CASSLARGPPDTQYF.

The V call is TRBV11-2, the J call TRBJ2-7, with 9 positions matching TRBD1. Germline CDR1 and CDR2: SGHAT and FQNNGV. CDR3 length: 16 residues. V dropped 5 bases and J dropped 3; count of bases not matched to a gene: 11. The CDR3 nucleotides read TGTGCCAGCAGCCTAACTCCGGGACAGGGACTCTACGAGCAGTACTTC. It specifies CASSLTPGQGLYEQYF.

This clonotype showed up just a few times. V and J are TRBV6-5 and TRBJ2-1, with TRBD2 matching 8 bases. This CDR3 has 16 residues. Germline V CDR1 and CDR2: MNHEY, SVGAGI. V lost 0 bases, J lost 4 bases, and 5 bases stayed unmatched. CDR3 nucleotide sequence: TGTGCCAGCAGTTACTCGTCTAGCGGGCCTTACAATGAGCAGTTCTTC. This sequence encodes CASSYSSSGPYNEQFF.

The table lists this clonotype with a few counts. This chain uses TRBV3-1 with TRBJ2-7; the D is unclear. The germline V gene encodes CDR1 LGHDT and CDR2 YNNKEL (reference sequence). The CDR3 contains 14 residues. V gave up 4 bases and J gave up 2 bases, with 12 bases separating them. CDR3 nucleotides: TGTGCCAGCAGCCCCGGGCCGGACGCCTACGAGCAGTACTTC. This gives the protein CASSPGPDAYEQYF.